The clone carrying this T cell receptor beta chain was detected only once. The data are from a study of cytomegalovirus exposure and HLA in healthy donors. PCR was performed using 60 Vbeta and 13 Jbeta primers. Clones were read by immunoSEQ multiplex PCR, and TCRdb kept only the in-frame ones, dropping some. The sample contains about 120,000 clones, roughly three quarters of which appear only once. Trimming removed 5 bases at V and 7 bases at J, with 18 bases between. Germline lookup yields CDR1 SEHNR and CDR2 FQNEAQ (reference sequence). This CDR3 spans 15 amino acids. The chain carries TRBV7-9 and TRBJ2-1; D is possibly TRBD1 (5 bases). Sequencing was done on a sample of PBMCs. The sequence was collected from a man aged 25 to 40 in good health and CMV-seropositive. DNA for the CDR3: TGTGCCAGCAGCGAACTGGGCGGAGCAGGGAATGAGCAGTTCTTC. Translated, it gives CASSELGGAGNEQFF.